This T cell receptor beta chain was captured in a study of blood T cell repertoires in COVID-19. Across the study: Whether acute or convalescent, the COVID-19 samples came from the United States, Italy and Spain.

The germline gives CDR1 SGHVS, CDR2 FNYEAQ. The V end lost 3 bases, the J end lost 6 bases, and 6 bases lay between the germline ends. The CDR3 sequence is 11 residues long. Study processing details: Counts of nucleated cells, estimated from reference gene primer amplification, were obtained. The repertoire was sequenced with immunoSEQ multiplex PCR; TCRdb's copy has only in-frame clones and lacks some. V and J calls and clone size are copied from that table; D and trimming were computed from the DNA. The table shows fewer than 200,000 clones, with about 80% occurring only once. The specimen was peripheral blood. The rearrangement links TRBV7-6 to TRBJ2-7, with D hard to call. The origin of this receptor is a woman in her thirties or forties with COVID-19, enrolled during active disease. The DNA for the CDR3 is TGTGCCAGCAGCTTCCTGAGCGAGCAGTACTTC. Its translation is CASSFLSEQYF.